This T cell receptor (beta chain) was captured in a study of identical twins. One entry per CDR3 protein results from TCRdb running MiXCR on the 5' RACE reads. The sample includes roughly 250,000 distinct CDR3 sequences, about an eighth of them seen just once. Germline assignment: CDR1 SGHTA and CDR2 FQGNSA. The V gene end was trimmed by 5 bases and the J gene end by 3 bases; junction bases not matched to a gene: 5. The CDR3 runs 15 residues. The source is a woman between 18 and 29 years old in good health. The V call is TRBV7-2, the J call TRBJ2-2, with TRBD2 identical over 8 bases. Sequencing was carried out using memory (CD45RO+) T cells sorted from blood. Here the CDR3 reads CASSPRLAYTGELFF. For the CDR3, the DNA is TGTGCCAGCAGCCCGCGACTAGCGTACACCGGGGAGCTGTTTTTT.